Listed below are T cell receptor beta chains from one sample, sequenced in a study of cytomegalovirus exposure and HLA in healthy donors. Generated by immunoSEQ multiplex PCR, the TCRdb table keeps only in-frame clones and is missing some. The data contain over 100,000 clones, approximately 82% of them singletons. What was sequenced was PBMCs. The source of these receptors is a female donor in good health and CMV-seronegative. The CDR3 runs from the conserved cysteine through the conserved F or W. Each record gives: clone size, V gene, J gene, D gene, CDR3 DNA, CDR3 protein. The D gene is left open where the match is weak. Where a row states a size, it is once, few, many or the class of an expanded clone; other rows omit it.

clone_size: -; v_call: TRBV4-3; j_call: TRBJ1-1; d_call: -; cdr3_nt: TGCGCCAGCAGCCAAGATAAGGGGAAGGGCACTGAAGCTTTCTTT; cdr3_aa: CASSQDKGKGTEAFF
clone_size: -; v_call: TRBV10-1; j_call: TRBJ2-3; d_call: -; cdr3_nt: TGCGCCAGCAGTGGGGACACCCGGGATACGCAGTATTTT; cdr3_aa: CASSGDTRDTQYF
clone_size: -; v_call: TRBV5-4; j_call: TRBJ1-4; d_call: -; cdr3_nt: TGTGCCAGCAGCTTGGCAAATGAAAAACTGTTTTTT; cdr3_aa: CASSLANEKLFF
clone_size: -; v_call: TRBV30; j_call: TRBJ2-7; d_call: -; cdr3_nt: TGTGCCTGGAGTCGCAACAGTTTACCCTACGAGCAGTACTTC; cdr3_aa: CAWSRNSLPYEQYF
clone_size: -; v_call: TRBV5-1; j_call: TRBJ2-5; d_call: TRBD2; cdr3_nt: TGCGCCAGCAGCAGCGGGACCCTACAAGAGACCCAGTACTTC; cdr3_aa: CASSSGTLQETQYF
clone_size: -; v_call: TRBV19; j_call: TRBJ1-1; d_call: TRBD1; cdr3_nt: TGTGCCAGCCAAACCTGGGACAGACCGAACACTGAAGCTTTCTTT; cdr3_aa: CASQTWDRPNTEAFF
clone_size: few; v_call: TRBV4-2; j_call: TRBJ1-5; d_call: TRBD1; cdr3_nt: TGTGCCAGCAGCCAAGATGGACAGGGCAATCAGCCCCAGCATTTT; cdr3_aa: CASSQDGQGNQPQHF
clone_size: -; v_call: TRBV27; j_call: TRBJ2-3; d_call: TRBD2; cdr3_nt: TGTGCCAGCGCCTCGCTGGGACTAGCGGGCACAGATACGCAGTATTTT; cdr3_aa: CASASLGLAGTDTQYF
clone_size: -; v_call: TRBV9; j_call: TRBJ2-1; d_call: TRBD1; cdr3_nt: TGTGCCAGCAGCGTAAAGGGACAGGCGAGCTCCTACAATGAGCAGTTCTTC; cdr3_aa: CASSVKGQASSYNEQFF
clone_size: few; v_call: TRBV7-9; j_call: TRBJ1-4; d_call: -; cdr3_nt: TGTGCCAGCAGCCCTACCGGGGAGAAGGAAAAACTGTTTTTT; cdr3_aa: CASSPTGEKEKLFF
clone_size: -; v_call: TRBV25-1; j_call: TRBJ1-5; d_call: TRBD1; cdr3_nt: TGTGCCAGCAGTGGGGGACAGGGTCGGTGGAACAATCAGCCCCAGCATTTT; cdr3_aa: CASSGGQGRWNNQPQHF
clone_size: -; v_call: TRBV30; j_call: TRBJ1-5; d_call: TRBD1; cdr3_nt: TGTGCCTGGGACGCCGGACAGGGGACCCAGCCCCAGCATTTT; cdr3_aa: CAWDAGQGTQPQHF
clone_size: -; v_call: TRBV7-2; j_call: TRBJ2-7; d_call: TRBD1; cdr3_nt: TGTGCCAGCAGCCCCGGGACAGGGTTCTACGAGCAGTACTTC; cdr3_aa: CASSPGTGFYEQYF
clone_size: once; v_call: TRBV5-6; j_call: TRBJ2-7; d_call: TRBD2; cdr3_nt: TGTGCCAGCAGCGAGGGGACTAGCAACTACGAGCAGTACTTC; cdr3_aa: CASSEGTSNYEQYF
clone_size: -; v_call: TRBV7-2; j_call: TRBJ2-7; d_call: -; cdr3_nt: TGTGCCAGCAGCCAAAATGGGGGCGCAATAATGGAGCAGTACTTC; cdr3_aa: CASSQNGGAIMEQYF
clone_size: -; v_call: TRBV7-2; j_call: TRBJ2-3; d_call: TRBD2; cdr3_nt: TGTGCCAGCAGCTTAGCGCGGGGGGATACGCAGTATTTT; cdr3_aa: CASSLARGDTQYF
clone_size: -; v_call: TRBV5-6; j_call: TRBJ2-5; d_call: -; cdr3_nt: TGTGCCAGCAGCCACTATAGAGGGGGTTTACGGGAGACCCAGTACTTC; cdr3_aa: CASSHYRGGLRETQYF
clone_size: once; v_call: TRBV5-6; j_call: TRBJ2-7; d_call: TRBD1; cdr3_nt: TGTGCCAGCAGCCCCGACAGGGACCACTACGAGCAGTACTTC; cdr3_aa: CASSPDRDHYEQYF
clone_size: few; v_call: TRBV5-6; j_call: TRBJ2-7; d_call: -; cdr3_nt: TGTGCCAGCAGCCCACCTCGAGGGCCAACCTACGAGCAGTACTTC; cdr3_aa: CASSPPRGPTYEQYF
clone_size: once; v_call: TRBV5-1; j_call: TRBJ2-1; d_call: TRBD1; cdr3_nt: TGCGCCAGCAGCTTGGAAGGGACAGGGGAATGGGATGAGCAGTTCTTC; cdr3_aa: CASSLEGTGEWDEQFF
clone_size: -; v_call: TRBV27; j_call: TRBJ2-1; d_call: -; cdr3_nt: TGTGCCAGCAGGGCAGAACGTTACAATGAGCAGTTCTTC; cdr3_aa: CASRAERYNEQFF
clone_size: -; v_call: TRBV4-1; j_call: TRBJ2-1; d_call: -; cdr3_nt: TGCGCCAGCAGCCACGTCGGGGGGCTATACAATGAGCAGTTCTTC; cdr3_aa: CASSHVGGLYNEQFF
clone_size: once; v_call: TRBV7-9; j_call: TRBJ2-2; d_call: -; cdr3_nt: TGTGCCAGCAGCCCCAGAGGGGAGCTGTTTTTT; cdr3_aa: CASSPRGELFF
clone_size: once; v_call: TRBV29-1; j_call: TRBJ2-3; d_call: TRBD1; cdr3_nt: TGCAGCGTAGCACCCACAGGGGTGGGAACAGATACGCAGTATTTT; cdr3_aa: CSVAPTGVGTDTQYF
clone_size: -; v_call: TRBV10-3; j_call: TRBJ2-3; d_call: TRBD2; cdr3_nt: TGTGCCATCAGTCGGGGGGGGGAGAGCACAGATACGCAGTATTTT; cdr3_aa: CAISRGGESTDTQYF
clone_size: -; v_call: TRBV5-1; j_call: TRBJ1-5; d_call: -; cdr3_nt: TGCGCCAGCAGCTTGGGGCCGACTAGCGGGAATCAGCCCCAGCATTTT; cdr3_aa: CASSLGPTSGNQPQHF
clone_size: once; v_call: TRBV5-1; j_call: TRBJ2-7; d_call: TRBD2; cdr3_nt: TGCGCCAGCAGCTTGACTAGGACTAGCGGGACCTACGAGCAGTACTTC; cdr3_aa: CASSLTRTSGTYEQYF
clone_size: once; v_call: TRBV6-1; j_call: TRBJ2-2; d_call: TRBD2; cdr3_nt: TGTGCCAGCAGTGTCAAGGGACTAGCGGGAGCCGACGGGGAGCTGTTTTTT; cdr3_aa: CASSVKGLAGADGELFF
clone_size: -; v_call: TRBV6-5; j_call: TRBJ1-1; d_call: -; cdr3_nt: TGTGCCAGCAGTTCCCCTCGGGGTAACACTGAAGCTTTCTTT; cdr3_aa: CASSSPRGNTEAFF
clone_size: -; v_call: TRBV15; j_call: TRBJ2-2; d_call: -; cdr3_nt: TGTGCCACCAGCAGAGTCATCGGGGAGCTGTTTTTT; cdr3_aa: CATSRVIGELFF
clone_size: -; v_call: TRBV30; j_call: TRBJ1-1; d_call: -; cdr3_nt: TGTGCCTGGAGTGATAAGCAGGGGAGAGCTTTCTTT; cdr3_aa: CAWSDKQGRAFF
clone_size: -; v_call: TRBV6-1; j_call: TRBJ1-1; d_call: -; cdr3_nt: TGTGCCAGCAGTGAAGTCTGGGAGGGCTACACTGAAGCTTTCTTT; cdr3_aa: CASSEVWEGYTEAFF
clone_size: once; v_call: TRBV27; j_call: TRBJ1-2; d_call: -; cdr3_nt: TGTGCCAGCAGTTTGAGGTCTAACTATGGCTACACCTTC; cdr3_aa: CASSLRSNYGYTF
clone_size: -; v_call: TRBV6-5; j_call: TRBJ2-3; d_call: TRBD2; cdr3_nt: TGTGCCAGCAGAGAAGCGGGGGAACATACGCAGTATTTT; cdr3_aa: CASREAGEHTQYF
clone_size: few; v_call: TRBV6-5; j_call: TRBJ2-1; d_call: TRBD2; cdr3_nt: TGTGCCAGCAGTCCACTAGCGCCCCACAATGAGCAGTTCTTC; cdr3_aa: CASSPLAPHNEQFF
clone_size: -; v_call: TRBV5-4; j_call: TRBJ2-2; d_call: -; cdr3_nt: TGTGCCAGCAGCTTGGGACTAGCGAACACCGGGGAGCTGTTTTTT; cdr3_aa: CASSLGLANTGELFF
clone_size: few; v_call: TRBV7-7; j_call: TRBJ2-1; d_call: -; cdr3_nt: TGTGCTAGCAGCTCGGCCGTCGAGGGCAATGAGCAGTTCTTC; cdr3_aa: CASSSAVEGNEQFF
clone_size: -; v_call: TRBV9; j_call: TRBJ2-3; d_call: TRBD1; cdr3_nt: TGTGCCAGCAGCGTAGGGGACAGGGACTTCACAGATACGCAGTATTTT; cdr3_aa: CASSVGDRDFTDTQYF
clone_size: -; v_call: TRBV29-1; j_call: TRBJ2-3; d_call: -; cdr3_nt: TGCAGCGTTCTAAGGGGTAACACAGATACGCAGTATTTT; cdr3_aa: CSVLRGNTDTQYF
clone_size: -; v_call: TRBV9; j_call: TRBJ2-3; d_call: TRBD2; cdr3_nt: TGTGCCAGCAGCGCCCGACTAGCTCCAGATACGCAGTATTTT; cdr3_aa: CASSARLAPDTQYF
clone_size: -; v_call: TRBV10-3; j_call: TRBJ1-1; d_call: TRBD1; cdr3_nt: TGTGCCATCAGTGAGAGGGACAGGGTAGGAACTGAAGCTTTCTTT; cdr3_aa: CAISERDRVGTEAFF
clone_size: -; v_call: TRBV7-9; j_call: TRBJ2-5; d_call: -; cdr3_nt: TGTGCCAGCAGCCGAGGACTCGCTGAAATCGAGACCCAGTACTTC; cdr3_aa: CASSRGLAEIETQYF
clone_size: -; v_call: TRBV18; j_call: TRBJ2-1; d_call: TRBD2; cdr3_nt: TGTGCCAGCTCCCCCAAAGGGACTAGCCACAATGAGCAGTTCTTC; cdr3_aa: CASSPKGTSHNEQFF
clone_size: few; v_call: TRBV11-1; j_call: TRBJ1-3; d_call: -; cdr3_nt: TGTGCCAGCAGCCTCGAGATGAACGGAAACACCATATATTTT; cdr3_aa: CASSLEMNGNTIYF
clone_size: -; v_call: TRBV5-6; j_call: TRBJ2-1; d_call: TRBD1; cdr3_nt: TGTGCCAGCAGCCTTTACCGGGACAGGGGGCGCGATGAGCAGTTCTTC; cdr3_aa: CASSLYRDRGRDEQFF
clone_size: -; v_call: TRBV6-5; j_call: TRBJ1-1; d_call: -; cdr3_nt: TGTGCCAGTACCACTACCCCGATGAGACCTGAAGCTTTCTTT; cdr3_aa: CASTTTPMRPEAFF
clone_size: -; v_call: TRBV5-4; j_call: TRBJ2-2; d_call: -; cdr3_nt: TGTGCCAGCAGCTTCCTCGGGGAGCTGTTTTTT; cdr3_aa: CASSFLGELFF
clone_size: -; v_call: TRBV7-2; j_call: TRBJ2-1; d_call: -; cdr3_nt: TGTGCCAGCAGCTTACTGGCTCTCTCCAATGAGCAGTTCTTC; cdr3_aa: CASSLLALSNEQFF
clone_size: once; v_call: TRBV4-3; j_call: TRBJ2-4; d_call: -; cdr3_nt: TGCGCCAGCAGCCAAGACGGCAGGGGATGGGACATTCAGTACTTC; cdr3_aa: CASSQDGRGWDIQYF
clone_size: -; v_call: TRBV7-9; j_call: TRBJ2-7; d_call: TRBD2; cdr3_nt: TGTGCCAGCAGCACTCAAACGGCACGGGGGGTGGGTGAGCAGTACTTC; cdr3_aa: CASSTQTARGVGEQYF
clone_size: -; v_call: TRBV4-2; j_call: TRBJ2-1; d_call: -; cdr3_nt: TGTGCCAGCAGCCAAGAACATTGGGCGGGTGGGAACAATGAGCAGTTCTTC; cdr3_aa: CASSQEHWAGGNNEQFF
clone_size: -; v_call: TRBV19; j_call: TRBJ2-7; d_call: TRBD2; cdr3_nt: TGTGCCAGTAGTACCCAGCACGGGAGGGGAACCTACGAGCAGTACTTC; cdr3_aa: CASSTQHGRGTYEQYF
clone_size: -; v_call: TRBV4-1; j_call: TRBJ2-4; d_call: TRBD2; cdr3_nt: TGCGCCAGCAGCCAAGATAGCCTAGCGGGCCTGGGGTACATTCAGTACTTC; cdr3_aa: CASSQDSLAGLGYIQYF
clone_size: -; v_call: TRBV5-1; j_call: TRBJ2-5; d_call: -; cdr3_nt: TGCGCCAGCAATCCCTGGGCTGGTCAAGAGACCCAGTACTTC; cdr3_aa: CASNPWAGQETQYF
clone_size: -; v_call: TRBV20-1; j_call: TRBJ2-7; d_call: TRBD1; cdr3_nt: TGCAGTGCCGGACAGGGGGCCTATTTC; cdr3_aa: CSAGQGAYF
clone_size: -; v_call: TRBV7-9; j_call: TRBJ1-3; d_call: -; cdr3_nt: TGTGCCAGCAGGCACGGCTCTGGAAACACCATATATTTT; cdr3_aa: CASRHGSGNTIYF
clone_size: once; v_call: TRBV30; j_call: TRBJ1-3; d_call: -; cdr3_nt: TGTGCCTTCAGCAGGGTCTCTGGAAACACCATATATTTT; cdr3_aa: CAFSRVSGNTIYF